This is a list of T cell receptor beta chains from one sample in a study of blood T cell repertoires in COVID-19. The assay was immunoSEQ multiplex PCR, and TCRdb's table has in-frame clones only and misses some. Among 90,000 to 120,000 clones listed, over 80% were seen once. The sample consisted of peripheral blood. These receptors were taken from a woman aged 25-40 years with acute or convalescent COVID-19. CDR3s include the opening cysteine and the closing phenylalanine or tryptophan. The D gene is left open where the match is weak. Expanded clones are given a class, and other clones once, few, many or no size at all.

j_call d_call v_call clone_size cdr3_nt cdr3_aa
TRBJ1-1 NA TRBV3-1/TRBV3-2 NA TGTGCCAGCAGCCAAGCGGTTCGATCTGAAGCTTTCTTT CASSQAVRSEAFF
TRBJ1-2 TRBD1 TRBV4-1 NA TGCGCCAGCAGCCAGGCCGGGACAGGGTTCTATGGCTACACCTTC CASSQAGTGFYGYTF
TRBJ1-1 NA TRBV9 few TGTGCCAGCAGCTTTCGAGCAGGAGGTGAAGCTTTCTTT CASSFRAGGEAFF
TRBJ1-1 NA TRBV7-9 NA TGTGCCAGCAGCTTGAGGGCTGAAGCTTTCTTT CASSLRAEAFF
TRBJ1-1 NA TRBV5-1 NA TGCGCCAGCAGCTCGACAGGTGGCTGGAACACTGAAGCTTTCTTT CASSSTGGWNTEAFF
TRBJ2-3 TRBD2 TRBV5-1 many TGCGCCAGCAGCGATAGCGGGGGGGCAGGAGATACGCAGTATTTT CASSDSGGAGDTQYF
TRBJ2-7 NA TRBV11-3 once TGTGCCAGCAGCTTGGACAGCCATGCCTACGAGCAGTACTTC CASSLDSHAYEQYF
TRBJ1-5 TRBD1 TRBV27 NA TGTGCCAGCTCACGCACCACAGGGGGCAATCAGCCCCAGCATTTT CASSRTTGGNQPQHF
TRBJ2-3 NA TRBV5-1 NA TGCGCCAGCAGCTTATGGGACTTAGGCTCAAGCACAGATACGCAGTATTTT CASSLWDLGSSTDTQYF
TRBJ2-6 NA TRBV5-4 NA TGTGCCAGCAGCTTGGACTACGACTACTCTGGGGCCAACGTCCTGACTTTC CASSLDYDYSGANVLTF
TRBJ2-7 NA TRBV28 NA TGTGCCAGCATCCTTAGTACCGGGACACCTGACTACGAGCAGTACTTC CASILSTGTPDYEQYF
TRBJ1-6 TRBD1 TRBV19 NA TGTGCCAGTAGTCTTAACCGACAGGGTCAGAAGTATCGTCCCCTCCACTTT CASSLNRQGQKYRPLHF
TRBJ1-5 TRBD1 TRBV6-5 NA TGTGCCAGCGCCGGACAGGGACGTCAGCCCCAGCATTTT CASAGQGRQPQHF
TRBJ2-1 TRBD2 TRBV27 NA TGTGCCAGCAGTTTAGAACCGGGACTAGTTTACAATGAGCAGTTCTTC CASSLEPGLVYNEQFF
TRBJ1-5 NA TRBV10-1 NA TGCGCCAGCAGTGTTGGGCCCAATCAGCCCCAGCATTTT CASSVGPNQPQHF
TRBJ2-7 TRBD2 TRBV7-6 once TGTGCCAGCAGCTTAGAGATGGTAGCGGGAGGATTTTACGAGCAGTACTTC CASSLEMVAGGFYEQYF
TRBJ2-1 TRBD2 TRBV24-1 NA TGTGCCACCAGTGCAACTAGCGGGAGAGGGTTTGCCTACAATGAGCAGTTCTTC CATSATSGRGFAYNEQFF
TRBJ1-2 TRBD1 TRBV4-1 NA TGCGCCAGCAGCCAGGAGGGACAGTTGGACTATGGCTACACCTTC CASSQEGQLDYGYTF
TRBJ2-2 NA TRBV5-4 NA TGTGCCAGCAGCCCGCCGGGGCAAAGAGGGGGCGGGGAGCTGTTTTTT CASSPPGQRGGGELFF
TRBJ1-1 TRBD1 TRBV18 few TGTGCCAGCTCACCAATCGGGACAGCCAACACTGAAGCTTTCTTT CASSPIGTANTEAFF
TRBJ1-6 TRBD1 TRBV27 NA TGTGCCAGCAGTTTGAGGGGACAGGTTTCTGTAGTAGGTTCACCCCTCCACTTT CASSLRGQVSVVGSPLHF
TRBJ1-1 TRBD1 TRBV3-1/TRBV3-2 NA TGTGCCAGCAGCCAAGATGGGGCAGGGGGTCGAGCTTTCTTT CASSQDGAGGRAFF
TRBJ1-5 NA TRBV6-1 NA TGTGCCAGCAGTGAAGGTCCCAGGGGAAATCAGCCCCAGCATTTT CASSEGPRGNQPQHF
TRBJ2-1 TRBD2 TRBV5-8 NA TGTGCCAGCAGCATCCTGGGACTAGCGGGAGGACGCCCTTACAATGAGCAGTTCTTC CASSILGLAGGRPYNEQFF
TRBJ2-1 TRBD2 TRBV5-1 NA TGCGCCAGCATGGCGACTAGCGGGGGGTGGGAGCAGTTCTTC CASMATSGGWEQFF